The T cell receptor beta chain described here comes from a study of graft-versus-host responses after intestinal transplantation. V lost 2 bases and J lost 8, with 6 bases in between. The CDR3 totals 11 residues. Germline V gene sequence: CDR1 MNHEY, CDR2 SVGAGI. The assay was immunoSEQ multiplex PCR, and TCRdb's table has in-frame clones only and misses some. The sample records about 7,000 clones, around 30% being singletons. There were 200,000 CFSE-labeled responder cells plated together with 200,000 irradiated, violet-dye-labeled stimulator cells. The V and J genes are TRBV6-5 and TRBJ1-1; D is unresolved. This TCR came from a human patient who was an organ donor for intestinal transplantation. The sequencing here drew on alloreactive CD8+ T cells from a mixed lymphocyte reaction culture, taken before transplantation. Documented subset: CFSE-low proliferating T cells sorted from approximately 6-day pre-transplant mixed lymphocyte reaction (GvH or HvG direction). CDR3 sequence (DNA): TGTGCCAGCAGTTACGCTGGCGAAGCTTTCTTT. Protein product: CASSYAGEAFF.